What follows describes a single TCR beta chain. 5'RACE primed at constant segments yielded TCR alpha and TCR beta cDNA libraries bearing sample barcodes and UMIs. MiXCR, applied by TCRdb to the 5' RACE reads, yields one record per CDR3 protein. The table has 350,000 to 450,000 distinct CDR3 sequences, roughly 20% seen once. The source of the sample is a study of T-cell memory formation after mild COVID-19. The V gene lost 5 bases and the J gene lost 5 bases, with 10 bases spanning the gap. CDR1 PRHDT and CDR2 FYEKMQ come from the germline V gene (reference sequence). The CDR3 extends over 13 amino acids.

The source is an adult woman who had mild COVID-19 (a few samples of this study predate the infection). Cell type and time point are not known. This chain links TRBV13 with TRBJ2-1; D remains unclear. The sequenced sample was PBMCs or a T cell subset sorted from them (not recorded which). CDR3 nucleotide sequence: TGTGCCAGCAGCGGAGCCTGGGACAATGAGCAGTTCTTC. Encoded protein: CASSGAWDNEQFF.